This T cell receptor (beta chain) was recorded in a study of T cell responses to AZD1222 COVID-19 vaccine. Generated by immunoSEQ multiplex PCR, the TCRdb table keeps only in-frame clones and is missing some. The repertoire holds some 150,000 clones, with roughly nine tenths as singletons. Sequences were derived from peripheral blood, sampled on day 0 of AZD1222 vaccination. The TCR sequence derives from an adult in good health.

Here the CDR3 DNA reads TGCGCCAGCAGCCAAGATGTGTTGGGTAGCTACGAGCAGTACTTC. Protein product: CASSQDVLGSYEQYF. The V and J genes are TRBV4-3 and TRBJ2-7; D is undetermined. The CDR3 runs to 15 residues. Trimming left V 0 bases short and J 3 bases short, with 12 bases between. Germline lookup yields CDR1 LGHNA and CDR2 YSLEER.